These 29 T cell receptor beta chains originate from one sample sequenced in a study of cytomegalovirus exposure and HLA in healthy donors. PCR employed 60 Vbeta and 13 Jbeta primers. Profiled with immunoSEQ multiplex PCR; TCRdb holds only in-frame clones, not every one. The sample consists of 97,000 or so clones, about 81% of them appearing once. Source material: PBMCs. The receptors derive from a man in his forties in good health and CMV-seronegative.

The rearrangement links TRBV5-1 to TRBJ1-2; D remains ambiguous. V lost 0 bases and J 6 bases, leaving 6 bases between the germline ends. The CDR3 loop spans 12 amino acids. Germline V lookup: CDR1 SGHRS, CDR2 YFSETQ. CDR3 nucleotide sequence: TGCGCCAGCAGCTTGGGGACTGATGGCTACACCTTC. Translating gives CASSLGTDGYTF.

This clone appeared once. The chain joins TRBV6-5 to TRBJ1-6; 7 positions agree with TRBD1. With V trimmed by 6 bases and J by 9 bases, 11 bases remained unmatched. Per germline, CDR1 MNHEY and CDR2 SVGAGI. The CDR3 is 15 residues long. CDR3 bases: TGTGCCAGCAGGGAAAACAGGGGACCGTCTTCACCCCTCCACTTT. This gives the protein CASRENRGPSSPLHF.

The chain employs TRBV28 and TRBJ1-1; tentative D call: TRBD1 (5 bases). The CDR3 runs to 15 residues. Deletions cut 0 bases from V and 11 bases from J, with 19 bases between. Germline CDR1 reads MDHEN; CDR2 reads SYDVKM. In nucleotides, the CDR3 is TGTGCCAGCAGTTTATGGGGGCGGACGGACCCGCGGGCTTTCTTT. The encoded protein is CASSLWGRTDPRAFF.

This clone occurred a few times. Other DNA sequences from this sample encode an identical CDR3 as well. The chain has TRBV7-6 and TRBJ1-6; 9 nucleotides align to TRBD1. V gave up 5 bases and J gave up 9 bases; unmatched junction bases: 11. This CDR3 is 16 amino acids long. Germline values: CDR1 SGHVS, CDR2 FNYEAQ. DNA of the CDR3: TGTGCCAGCAGCCAGGACAGGGGTTCTAGGGGTTCACCCCTCCACTTT. Protein: CASSQDRGSRGSPLHF.

V gene TRBV18 combines with J gene TRBJ2-5; tentative D call: TRBD1 (6 bases). This CDR3 has 17 amino acids. With 0 bases removed from V and 1 base from J, the gap between germline ends came to 15 bases. Germline lookup yields CDR1 KGHSH and CDR2 LQKENI. The CDR3, as DNA: TGTGCCAGCTCACCACCCATGGGGGCAGTATCCCAAGAGACCCAGTACTTC. Protein product: CASSPPMGAVSQETQYF.

With respect to this clone: Other DNA sequences from this sample encode an identical CDR3 as well. The rearrangement uses TRBV2 and TRBJ1-5, with D perhaps matching TRBD1 (5 bases). Deletions cut 6 bases from V and 7 bases from J, with 25 bases between. The germline V gene encodes CDR1 SNHLY and CDR2 FYNNEI. The CDR3 totals 17 residues. CDR3 sequence: CASRRTDTDIFRQPQHF. Written as DNA, the CDR3 is TGTGCCAGCAGACGGACCGATACGGACATTTTTCGGCAGCCCCAGCATTTT. Variable domain in full (rest from reference TRBV2 and TRBJ1-5): EPEVTQTPSHQVTQMGQEVILRCVPISNHLYFYWYRQILGQKVEFLVSFYNNEISEKSEIFDDQFSVERPDGSNFTLKIRSTKLEDSAMYFCASRRTDTDIFRQPQHFGDGTRLSIL.

The gene calls are TRBV18 and TRBJ2-1; 11 bases map to TRBD1. CDR3 size: 15 residues. The ends lost 5 bases at V and 3 bases at J; junction bases unmatched: 3. CDR1 is KGHSH, CDR2 LQKENI, per germline. CDR3 coding DNA: TGTGCCAGCTCAATAGGGACAGGGGGCTACAATGAGCAGTTCTTC. Translation gives CASSIGTGGYNEQFF.

The table lists this clone with a few counts. This CDR3 is CASRQGFVNTEAFF. The CDR3, as DNA: TGTGCCAGCAGACAGGGATTTGTAAACACTGAAGCTTTCTTT. This chain uses TRBV27 with TRBJ1-1; maybe TRBD1 (6 bases). The CDR3 contains 14 residues. V lost 6 bases, J lost 2 bases, and 13 bases lay in between. Germline values: CDR1 MNHEY, CDR2 SMNVEV (reference sequence).

This clone appeared once. The chain links TRBV10-2 to TRBJ1-6, with 8 bases that match TRBD1. V lost 4 bases and J lost 0; bases outside the gene matches: 8. The length of the CDR3 is 18 residues. Germline-derived CDR1 and CDR2 are WSHSY and SAAADI. The CDR3 loop reads CASSVGQGSSSYNSPLHF. The DNA for the CDR3 is TGCGCCAGCAGTGTAGGACAGGGTAGTTCCTCCTATAATTCACCCCTCCACTTT.

Notes on this clone: One junction end disagrees with the germline gene, perhaps due to a read error. The chain employs TRBV28 and TRBJ1-6, with 8 bases fitting TRBD1. The CDR3 extends over 17 amino acids. Looked up from germline, CDR1 is MDHEN and CDR2 is SYDVKM. In DNA, the CDR3 is TGTGCCAGCAGTTTCCAGACAGGGGCGGACGATAATCCACCCCTCCACTTT. Its protein is CASSFQTGADDNPPLHF.

The V call is TRBV14, the J call TRBJ2-7; 10 bases align to TRBD1. This CDR3 is 18 amino acids long. J gave up 1 base and V 4 bases, and 13 bases lay outside the gene matches. In germline, CDR1 is SGHDN, CDR2 FVKESK. The CDR3 region has the DNA TGTGCCAGCAGCCCCTATTATTTACGGGACAGGGGATCCTACGAGCAGTACTTC. This translates into CASSPYYLRDRGSYEQYF.

This rearrangement joins TRBV4-1 to TRBJ2-7; the match to TRBD1 covers 9 bases. J gave up 3 bases and V 2 bases, and 8 bases lay outside the gene matches. Per germline, CDR1 MGHRA and CDR2 YSYEKL. This CDR3 contains 16 residues. The CDR3 DNA reads TGCGCCAGCAGCCAACATCTAAAGGACAGGGGCTACGAGCAGTACTTC. Protein: CASSQHLKDRGYEQYF.

This clone has just a few counts. The chain employs TRBV7-6 and TRBJ1-4; a possible D gene is TRBD1 (5 bases). V gave up 5 bases and J gave up 0 bases, with 10 bases separating them. This CDR3 has 15 residues. Germline values: CDR1 SGHVS, CDR2 FNYEAQ. The CDR3 DNA sequence: TGTGCCAGCAGCCCAACAGGAGCAACTAATGAAAAACTGTTTTTT. Its protein product is CASSPTGATNEKLFF.

The V call is TRBV10-2, the J call TRBJ2-3; 12 bases map to TRBD2. The V gene end was trimmed by 0 bases and the J gene end by 1 base; junction bases not matched to a gene: 2. The CDR3 is 17 residues long. CDR1 is WSHSY and CDR2 is SAAADI in the germline V gene. The CDR3 DNA reads as TGCGCCAGCAGTGAGTCACGACTAGCGGGAGGCACAGATACGCAGTATTTT. Its protein is CASSESRLAGGTDTQYF.

The V and J genes are TRBV27 and TRBJ2-3; TRBD1 agrees at 7 bases. With V trimmed by 6 bases and J by 0 bases, 3 bases remained unmatched. Germline V CDR1 and CDR2: MNHEY, SMNVEV (reference sequence). CDR3 size: 14 residues. CDR3 protein: CASRRGPSTDTQYF. The CDR3 nucleotides are TGTGCCAGCAGGAGGGGGCCTAGCACAGATACGCAGTATTTT.

The gene calls are TRBV29-1 and TRBJ1-5, with 9 bases that match TRBD1. V shed 6 bases and J 3 bases; nucleotides not matched to a gene: 3. The CDR3 length is 13 residues. Germline V lookup: CDR1 SQVTM, CDR2 ANQGSEA. CDR3 region: CSVGTGINQPQHF. CDR3 bases: TGCAGCGTCGGGACAGGGATCAATCAGCCCCAGCATTTT.

The DNA for the CDR3 is TGTGCCAGTATAACAGGGGCCGGGGAGCTGTTTTTT. It specifies CASITGAGELFF. The chain employs TRBV19 and TRBJ2-2; 7 bases fit TRBD1. The CDR3 spans 12 residues. CDR1 LNHDA and CDR2 SQIVND come from the germline V gene (reference sequence). V was clipped by 7 bases and J by 6 bases; unmatched bases: 2. Together with reference TRBV19 and TRBJ2-2, the CDR3 gives the full variable domain: DGGITQSPKYLFRKEGQNVTLSCEQNLNHDAMYWYRQDPGQGLRLIYYSQIVNDFQKGDIAEGYSVSREKKESFPLTVTSAQKNPTAFYLCASITGAGELFFGEGSRLTVL.

The J gene is TRBJ1-2, the V gene TRBV28, with D tentatively TRBD1 (5 bases). The CDR3 totals 16 residues. V was cut by 2 bases and J by 0 bases, with 13 bases left in between. Germline V CDR1 and CDR2: MDHEN, SYDVKM. The CDR3 region has the DNA TGTGCCAGCAGTTTAAGGCGCAGGGCCCCTAACTATGGCTACACCTTC. Encoded protein: CASSLRRRAPNYGYTF.

This sequence joins TRBV9 and TRBJ2-2; tentative D call: TRBD2 (7 bases). Trimming shortened V by 0 bases and J by 0 bases, and 9 bases separated the two germline ends. Germline CDR1 SGDLS, CDR2 YYNGEE. This CDR3 region has 16 residues. The CDR3 sequence is CASSVGGGTNTGELFF. CDR3 coding DNA: TGTGCCAGCAGCGTAGGGGGGGGCACGAACACCGGGGAGCTGTTTTTT.

This clone has more than one count but fewer than ten. The chain joins TRBV19 to TRBJ2-3, with TRBD2 identical over 7 bases. The CDR3 extends over 17 amino acids. J lost 2 bases, V lost 5 bases, and 13 bases had no gene match. CDR1 is LNHDA and CDR2 is SQIVND in the germline V gene (reference sequence). CDR3 sequence: CASSPRRGGENTDTQYF. The DNA of the CDR3 is TGTGCCAGTAGTCCCCGGCGCGGGGGAGAGAACACAGATACGCAGTATTTT.

Points on this clone: One junction end does not reproduce the germline sequence, and a read error may be involved. This chain links TRBV7-9 with TRBJ1-2; D may be TRBD1 (5 bases). This CDR3 spans 13 amino acids. CDR1 and CDR2 from the germline V gene are SEHNR and FQNEAQ (reference sequence). CDR3 coding DNA: TGTTCCAGCAGCTCGCAGGGTCTCTATGGCTACACCTTC. Translated, it gives CSSSSQGLYGYTF.

CDR3 DNA: TGTGCCAGCAGTTACTCGACTGGATCTGGAAACACCATATATTTT. Protein: CASSYSTGSGNTIYF. The V gene is TRBV6-5, the J gene TRBJ1-3; D is unclear. The CDR3 has 15 residues. V was cut by 0 bases and J by 1 base, with 7 bases left in between. The germline CDR1 and CDR2 sequences are MNHEY and SVGAGI.

The chain joins TRBV5-4 to TRBJ2-1, with a weak D call TRBD1 (6 bases). This CDR3 region has 16 residues. The ends were cut back, 0 bases at V and 7 bases at J, with 17 bases in the middle. Germline V gene sequence: CDR1 SGHNT, CDR2 YYREEE (reference sequence). The CDR3 spells CASSLVGARSVNEQFF. The CDR3, as DNA: TGTGCCAGCAGCTTGGTGGGGGCGCGAAGTGTTAATGAGCAGTTCTTC.

The V and J genes are TRBV12-5 and TRBJ2-7; tentatively, D is TRBD2 (5 bases). Trimming took 6 bases from V and 2 from J, leaving 11 bases between them. The CDR3 is made up of 13 amino acids. Germline-derived CDR1 and CDR2 are LGHNT and FRNRAP. The CDR3 DNA follows: TGTGCTAGTGGAGCGGACTCGACCTACGAGCAGTACTTC. This encodes CASGADSTYEQYF.

The rearrangement uses TRBV4-3 and TRBJ2-1; possibly TRBD2 for D (6 bases). Trimming shortened V by 3 bases and J by 7 bases, and 19 bases separated the two germline ends. The CDR3 consists of 16 residues. Germline values: CDR1 LGHNA, CDR2 YSLEER. The CDR3 loop is CASSQGGWDRRNEQFF. The DNA of the CDR3 is TGCGCCAGCAGCCAGGGGGGTTGGGACCGAAGGAATGAGCAGTTCTTC.

The genes are TRBV7-8 and TRBJ2-3, with 7 bases that match TRBD2. The germline V gene encodes CDR1 SGHVS and CDR2 FQNEAQ. The trim removed 5 bases at V and 0 bases at J, leaving 8 bases unmatched. The CDR3 loop spans 16 amino acids. CDR3 bases: TGTGCCAGCAGCAACCTGGGGCGGGGGAGCACAGATACGCAGTATTTT. Amino acids: CASSNLGRGSTDTQYF. The whole variable domain, remainder taken from reference TRBV7-8 and TRBJ2-3, is GAGVSQSPRYKVAKRGQDVALRCDPISGHVSLFWYQQALGQGPEFLTYFQNEAQLDKSGLPSDRFFAERPEGSVSTLKIQRTQQEDSAVYLCASSNLGRGSTDTQYFGPGTRLTVL.

This chain joins TRBV5-1 and TRBJ2-5; perhaps TRBD2 as D (6 bases). The DNA end is a closer match to TRBJ2-7, so the J assignment may be wrong. The CDR3 is made up of 15 amino acids. Per germline, CDR1 SGHRS and CDR2 YFSETQ. The CDR3 nucleotides read TGCGCCAGCAGCTTGGAGGCGGGGAGCTCCTACGAGCAGTACTTC. Protein sequence: CASSLEAGSSYEQYF.

The rearrangement links TRBV18 to TRBJ2-1; perhaps TRBD1 as D (5 bases). CDR1 and CDR2 (germline): KGHSH, LQKENI. Trimming removed 4 bases from V and 7 bases from J, with 23 bases in between. The CDR3 is 17 residues long. The CDR3 DNA follows: TGTGCCAGCTCACTAACCCCCCTGGTGGCAGGGAATAATGAGCAGTTCTTC. Translated: CASSLTPLVAGNNEQFF.

This clone showed up just once. The rearrangement joins TRBV7-9 to TRBJ1-2; a weak D match, TRBD1 (5 bases). The CDR3 length is 13 residues. Germline lookup yields CDR1 SEHNR and CDR2 FQNEAQ (reference sequence). Trimming took 4 bases from V and 4 from J, leaving 10 bases between them. CDR3 region: CASSSQGLYGYTF. DNA for the CDR3: TGTGCCAGCAGCTCGCAGGGTCTCTATGGCTACACCTTC.